Sequencing of this TCR beta chain was carried out in a study of cytomegalovirus exposure and HLA in healthy donors. With 0 bases removed from V and 2 bases from J, the gap between germline ends came to 7 bases. Germline loops: CDR1 SGHRS, CDR2 YFSETQ. The CDR3 spans 14 residues. This clone was seen more than once but under ten times. This PCR relied on a set of 60 Vbeta primers and 13 Jbeta primers. Repertoires were generated with immunoSEQ multiplex PCR, while TCRdb's copy carries only in-frame clones and drops some. The sample contains approximately 90,000 clones, about 80% of which appear only once.

V gene TRBV5-1 combines with J gene TRBJ2-3; TRBD1 is a possible D gene (5 bases). This TCR derives from a male donor in good health and CMV-seronegative. Material: PBMCs. Here the CDR3 reads CASSLGQYTDTQYF. CDR3 coding DNA: TGCGCCAGCAGCTTGGGACAGTACACAGATACGCAGTATTTT.